The 24 T cell receptor beta chains given below trace back to one sample, sequenced in a study of response to subunit inactivated influenza vaccine. A single record per CDR3 protein comes from TCRdb applying MiXCR to the RT-PCR reads. The repertoire holds 550,000 to 800,000 distinct CDR3 sequences, with more than 11% as singletons. Material: PBMCs from blood, obtained about 14 days before vaccination. The receptors were sampled from a man aged 45-65 years who received an inactivated influenza vaccine.

The rearrangement links TRBV6-2 or TRBV6-3 to TRBJ1-1; D unclear. The CDR3 contains 13 residues. The V gene lost 4 bases and the J gene lost 5 bases, with 11 bases spanning the gap. Germline assignment: CDR1 MNHEY and CDR2 SVGEGT. CDR3 in DNA: TGTGCCAGCAGTTCATATCAAGGGACTGAAGCTTTCTTT. This codes for CASSSYQGTEAFF.

This rearrangement joins TRBV6-2 or TRBV6-3 to TRBJ2-7; D gene ambiguous. CDR3 length: 14 residues. V was clipped by 2 bases and J by 0 bases, with 8 bases between them. CDR1 and CDR2 (germline): MNHEY, SVGEGT. CDR3 loop: CASSYPPGSYEQYF. The CDR3 DNA follows: TGTGCCAGCAGTTACCCGCCAGGCTCCTACGAGCAGTACTTC.

The J gene is TRBJ2-1, the V gene TRBV6-2 or TRBV6-3, with 9 bases identical to TRBD2. Germline CDR1 and CDR2: MNHEY and SVGEGT. Trimming took 7 bases from V and 6 from J; bases not matched to a gene: 7. The CDR3 length is 14 residues. CDR3 sequence (DNA): TGTGCCAGCACCAACCTAGCGGGGCTCAATGAGCAGTTCTTC. It specifies CASTNLAGLNEQFF.

This clonotype has only a few counts. This rearrangement joins TRBV7-2 to TRBJ2-4, with 8 nucleotides matching TRBD1. Germline CDR1 is SGHTA and CDR2 is FQGNSA. The CDR3 runs 14 residues. J lost 4 bases, V lost 4 bases, and 3 bases had no gene match. The CDR3 is CASSSTGVKNIQYF. The CDR3 DNA is TGTGCCAGCAGCTCGACAGGGGTAAAAAACATTCAGTACTTC.

The chain uses TRBV28 and TRBJ2-2; 9 bases agree with TRBD2. V trimming: 1 base; J trimming: 7 bases; junction bases outside the gene matches: 1. This CDR3 has 14 residues. The germline gives CDR1 MDHEN, CDR2 SYDVKM. CDR3 region: CASSLLAGVGELFF. CDR3 DNA: TGTGCCAGCAGTTTATTAGCGGGAGTCGGGGAGCTGTTTTTT.

The chain employs TRBV7-2 and TRBJ2-7, with 12 bases aligning to TRBD2. Per germline, CDR1 SGHTA and CDR2 FQGNSA. CDR3 length: 15 amino acids. With 5 bases clipped from V and 4 bases from J, the junction kept 6 bases outside the gene matches. The CDR3 region is CASSILAGGLYEQYF. The CDR3, as DNA: TGTGCCAGCAGCATACTAGCGGGGGGTCTTTACGAGCAGTACTTC. The full variable domain, its missing parts supplied by reference TRBV7-2 and TRBJ2-7, is GAGVSQSPSNKVTEKGKDVELRCDPISGHTALYWYRQSLGQGLEFLIYFQGNSAPDKSGLPSDRFSAERTGGSVSTLTIQRTQQEDSAVYLCASSILAGGLYEQYFGPGTRLTVT.

The gene calls are TRBV10-1 and TRBJ2-3; TRBD1 matches at 7 bases. The ends lost 7 bases at V and 2 bases at J; junction bases unmatched: 6. CDR1 is WNHNN, CDR2 SYGVQD, per germline (reference sequence). The CDR3 runs to 14 residues. For the CDR3, the DNA is TGCGCCAGCACCCGGGACAGAGCCACAGATACGCAGTATTTT. Protein product: CASTRDRATDTQYF.

This clonotype was observed a few times. This chain uses TRBV7-2 with TRBJ1-2; no firm D call. V lost 5 bases and J lost 3, with 10 bases in between. CDR1 is SGHTA, CDR2 FQGNSA, per germline. The CDR3 is 13 residues long. CDR3 in amino acids: CASSPRLYYGYTF. For the CDR3, the DNA is TGTGCCAGCAGCCCACGCCTCTACTATGGCTACACCTTC.

This clonotype was detected ten times or more. The chain carries TRBV4-2 and TRBJ2-5; 10 nucleotides line up with TRBD2. With V trimmed by 1 base and J by 3 bases, 5 bases remained unmatched. The CDR3 loop spans 16 amino acids. Germline-derived CDR1 and CDR2 are LGHNA and YNFKEQ. The CDR3 reads CASSQASGGGKETQYF. DNA for the CDR3: TGTGCCAGCAGCCAAGCTAGCGGGGGCGGGAAAGAGACCCAGTACTTC.

This clonotype has only a few counts. The J gene is TRBJ1-1, the V gene TRBV7-2; no definite D call. Germline CDR1 SGHTA, CDR2 FQGNSA. Trimming stripped 5 bases from V and 0 bases from J, with 10 bases between. The CDR3 extends over 14 amino acids. The CDR3 DNA sequence: TGTGCCAGCAGCATCGGTGGCATGAACACTGAAGCTTTCTTT. It translates to CASSIGGMNTEAFF. The variable domain in full, with the rest retrieved from reference TRBV7-2 and TRBJ1-1, is GAGVSQSPSNKVTEKGKDVELRCDPISGHTALYWYRQSLGQGLEFLIYFQGNSAPDKSGLPSDRFSAERTGGSVSTLTIQRTQQEDSAVYLCASSIGGMNTEAFFGQGTRLTVV.

Worth noting for this clonotype: Sequence at one end of the junction differs from germline and may be a read error. The chain joins TRBV7-7 to TRBJ2-1, with TRBD1 identical over 9 bases. Germline V lookup: CDR1 SSHAT, CDR2 FNYEAQ (reference sequence). The CDR3 consists of 15 residues. The CDR3 DNA reads as TGTGCTAGCAGCCCTTACAGGGGGCGGAGCAATGAGCAGTTCTTC. This sequence encodes CASSPYRGRSNEQFF.

This clonotype was detected only once. The V and J genes are TRBV11-2 and TRBJ2-7; D not resolved. CDR1 is SGHAT, CDR2 FQNNGV, per germline. This CDR3 spans 11 amino acids. Trimming stripped 5 bases from V and 6 bases from J, with 8 bases between. The CDR3 DNA is TGTGCCAGCAGCCCCTCGATCGAGCAGTACTTC. This translates into CASSPSIEQYF.

This clonotype was detected only a few times. This sequence joins TRBV20-1 and TRBJ1-4; D is possibly TRBD1 (6 bases). The V and J ends lost 3 bases and 0 bases respectively, with 8 bases between them. CDR3 size: 14 residues. Germline CDR1 reads DFQATT; CDR2 reads SNEGSKA (reference sequence). CDR3 sequence reads: CSASPGATNEKLFF. The CDR3 DNA reads as TGCAGTGCTAGCCCAGGGGCAACTAATGAAAAACTGTTTTTT.

This clonotype was seen at least ten times. The rearrangement links TRBV7-6 to TRBJ2-1; 7 bases align to TRBD2. Germline CDR1 and CDR2: SGHVS and FNYEAQ. Trimming took 1 base from V and 1 from J; bases not matched to a gene: 4. The CDR3 length is 16 residues. The CDR3 loop reads CASSLGSSGSYNEQFF. For the CDR3, the DNA is TGTGCCAGCAGCTTAGGTTCTAGCGGTTCCTACAATGAGCAGTTCTTC.

This clonotype has a handful of counts. CDR3 protein: CASILGGQGYNEQFF. DNA for the CDR3: TGTGCCAGCATCCTCGGGGGACAGGGATACAATGAGCAGTTCTTC. The chain carries TRBV6-1 and TRBJ2-1, with TRBD1 matching 9 bases. V lost 7 bases, J lost 4 bases, and 8 bases stayed unmatched. This CDR3 has 15 residues. Germline values: CDR1 MNHNS, CDR2 SASEGT.

V and J are TRBV2 and TRBJ2-7; D is undetermined. The CDR3 contains 14 residues. Germline V lookup: CDR1 SNHLY, CDR2 FYNNEI. Between the trimmed V and J ends, which lost 3 bases and 4 bases, there was a span of 13 bases. The CDR3: CASSDREPPYEQYF. The CDR3 nucleotides are TGTGCCAGCAGTGATAGGGAACCACCTTACGAGCAGTACTTC.

The gene calls are TRBV6-5 and TRBJ2-1, with D unclear. Germline V gene sequence: CDR1 MNHEY, CDR2 SVGAGI. CDR3 size: 11 residues. Between the trimmed V and J ends, which lost 6 bases and 8 bases, there was a span of 8 bases. This chain's CDR3 is CASRQNDEQFF. The DNA of the CDR3 is TGTGCCAGCAGACAAAACGATGAGCAGTTCTTC.

This clonotype was counted between two and nine times. The chain has TRBV20-1 and TRBJ2-4; D is possibly TRBD1 (6 bases). Germline V gene lookup returns CDR1 DFQATT and CDR2 SNEGSKA (reference sequence). V lost 6 bases, J lost 4 bases, and 16 bases lay in between. The CDR3 is 14 residues long. CDR3 sequence reads: CSANPGHGKNIQYF. CDR3 DNA: TGCAGTGCCAACCCGGGACATGGGAAAAACATTCAGTACTTC.

This clonotype was seen many times. The chain links TRBV9 to TRBJ2-7, with TRBD1 matching 7 bases. Trimming at V came to 1 base and at J to 0 bases, leaving 4 bases not matched to a gene. Germline CDR1 SGDLS, CDR2 YYNGEE. The CDR3 covers 15 residues. The CDR3 DNA reads as TGTGCCAGCAGCGTATCCCCAGGGGGCTCCTACGAGCAGTACTTC. This gives the protein CASSVSPGGSYEQYF.

This clonotype was observed a handful of times. The genes are TRBV7-9 and TRBJ2-4, with TRBD1 matching 10 bases. The J segment lost 4 bases and the V segment lost 4 bases, leaving 7 bases of the junction unmatched. The CDR3 is made up of 16 amino acids. From germline, CDR1 is SEHNR and CDR2 FQNEAQ (reference sequence). DNA for the CDR3: TGTGCCAGCAGCTCAATATCGGGACAGGGGAAAAACATTCAGTACTTC. This encodes CASSSISGQGKNIQYF.

V usage is TRBV20-1 and J usage is TRBJ2-1; D unclear. V lost 6 bases to trimming and J lost 1 base, with 13 bases between them. CDR1 and CDR2 (germline): DFQATT, SNEGSKA (reference sequence). The length of the CDR3 is 14 residues. Here the CDR3 reads CSASRILSYNEQFF. Written as DNA, the CDR3 is TGCAGTGCCTCACGCATCTTGTCCTACAATGAGCAGTTCTTC.

This clonotype was counted only a few times. The rearrangement links TRBV5-1 to TRBJ2-1; 8 nucleotides match TRBD2. CDR1 is SGHRS, CDR2 YFSETQ, per germline. This CDR3 is 15 amino acids long. J gave up 4 bases and V 0 bases, and 3 bases lay outside the gene matches. The CDR3 DNA follows: TGCGCCAGCAGCTTGGAGGTAGCGGGGTACAATGAGCAGTTCTTC. Amino acids: CASSLEVAGYNEQFF.

This clonotype was detected ten times or more. The chain carries TRBV12-3 or TRBV12-4 and TRBJ2-1; D perhaps matches TRBD1 (5 bases). The CDR3 loop spans 14 amino acids. V shed 8 bases and J shed 1 base, with 12 bases lying between them. CDR3 DNA sequence: TGTGCCAGCTTGGGGCTAGAGTCCTACAATGAGCAGTTCTTC. It translates to CASLGLESYNEQFF.

This clonotype was counted a few times. The V call is TRBV7-9, the J call TRBJ1-2; no clear D gene. Germline loops: CDR1 SEHNR, CDR2 FQNEAQ (reference sequence). The ends were cut back, 8 bases at V and 2 bases at J, with 9 bases in the middle. CDR3 length: 12 amino acids. In DNA, the CDR3 is TGTGCCAGCCATTCCGGGAACTATGGCTACACCTTC. Translating gives CASHSGNYGYTF.